What follows describes a single TCR beta chain. The antigen is unknown. Clones were sequenced by immunoSEQ multiplex PCR, and TCRdb holds only the in-frame ones, with some missing. This sample has 30,000 or so clones, with roughly four fifths found just once. This entry is derived from a study of PD-1 blockade in classical Hodgkin lymphoma. Points from the study as a whole: Complete responders matched newly diagnosed patients in baseline diversity. Only CD4+ TCR diversity, not CD8+, had risen significantly by C4D1. Patients were excluded if nivolumab began under 1 year after ASCT (the autologous transplant).

Every single patient, without exception, relapsed after autologous stem cell transplantation, and brentuximab vedotin exposure varied. Under best response, outcomes were complete response, partial response or progressive disease. The source material was peripheral blood mononuclear cells (PBMCs), sampled at baseline. The source is a human donor with classical Hodgkin lymphoma.

CDR3 nucleotide sequence: TGTGCCTGGAGGAGGTGGTCCGGGGGGGAGACCCAGTACTTC. Translating gives CAWRRWSGGETQYF. The chain combines TRBV30 with TRBJ2-5; 7 nucleotides agree with TRBD2. With 3 bases clipped from V and 5 bases from J, the junction kept 9 bases outside the gene matches. The CDR3 extends over 14 amino acids. The germline V gene encodes CDR1 GTSNPN and CDR2 SVGIG (reference sequence).